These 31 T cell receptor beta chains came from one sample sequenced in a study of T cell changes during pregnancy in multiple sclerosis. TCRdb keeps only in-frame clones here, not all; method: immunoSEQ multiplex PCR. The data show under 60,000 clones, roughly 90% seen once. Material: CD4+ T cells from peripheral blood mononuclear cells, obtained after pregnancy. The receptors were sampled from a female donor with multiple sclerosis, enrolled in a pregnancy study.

DNA for the CDR3: TGTGCCAGCAGCAATCTCCCACAGGGGGCCCCGGGAACCTACGAGCAGTACTTC. Translation: CASSNLPQGAPGTYEQYF. The chain joins TRBV21-1 to TRBJ2-7; no DNA check was done on the table's D call, TRBD1. TRBV21-1 is a pseudogene. CDR3 length: 18 residues.

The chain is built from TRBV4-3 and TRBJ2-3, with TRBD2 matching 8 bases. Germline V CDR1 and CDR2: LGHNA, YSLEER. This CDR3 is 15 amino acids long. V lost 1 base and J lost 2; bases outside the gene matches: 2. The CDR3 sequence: CASSQAAGVTDTQYF. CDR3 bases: TGCGCCAGCAGCCAAGCAGCGGGAGTCACAGATACGCAGTATTTT.

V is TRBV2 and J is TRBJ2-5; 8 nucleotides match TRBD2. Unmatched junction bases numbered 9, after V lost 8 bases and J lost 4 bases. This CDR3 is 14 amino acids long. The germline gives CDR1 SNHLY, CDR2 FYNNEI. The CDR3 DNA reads TGTGCCAGCTTTGGAGCGGGAGTGGGAGAGACCCAGTACTTC. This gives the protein CASFGAGVGETQYF.

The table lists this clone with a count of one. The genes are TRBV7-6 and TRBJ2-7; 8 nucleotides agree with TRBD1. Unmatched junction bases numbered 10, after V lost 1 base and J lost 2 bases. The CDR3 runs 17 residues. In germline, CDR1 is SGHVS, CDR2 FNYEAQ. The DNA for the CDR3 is TGTGCCAGCAGCTTAGGTGGGACAGGCTTTTCTACCTACGAGCAGTACTTC. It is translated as CASSLGGTGFSTYEQYF.

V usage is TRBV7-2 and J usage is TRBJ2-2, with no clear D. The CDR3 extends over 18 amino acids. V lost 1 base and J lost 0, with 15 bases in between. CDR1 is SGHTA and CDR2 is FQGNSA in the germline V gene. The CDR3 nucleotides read TGTGCCAGCAGCTTAGGGGCTCCGACGGCCGCGAACACCGGGGAGCTGTTTTTT. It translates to CASSLGAPTAANTGELFF.

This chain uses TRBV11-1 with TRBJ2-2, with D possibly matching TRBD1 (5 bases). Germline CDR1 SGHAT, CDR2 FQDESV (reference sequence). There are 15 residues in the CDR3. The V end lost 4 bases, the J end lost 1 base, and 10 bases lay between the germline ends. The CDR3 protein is CASSWVQGNTGELFF. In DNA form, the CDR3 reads TGTGCCAGCAGCTGGGTGCAGGGGAACACCGGGGAGCTGTTTTTT.

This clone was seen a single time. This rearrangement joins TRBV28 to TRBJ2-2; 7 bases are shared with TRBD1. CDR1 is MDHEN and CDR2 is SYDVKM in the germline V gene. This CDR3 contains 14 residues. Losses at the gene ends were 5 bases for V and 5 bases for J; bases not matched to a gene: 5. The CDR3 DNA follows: TGTGCCAGCAGTATTATGACAGGGACCGGGGAGCTGTTTTTT. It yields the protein CASSIMTGTGELFF.

The CDR3: CASSPKVGAGQPQHF. CDR3 sequence (DNA): TGTGCCAGCTCACCGAAGGTGGGGGCGGGTCAGCCCCAGCATTTT. The rearrangement joins TRBV18 to TRBJ1-5, with TRBD1 as a possible D gene (6 bases). The CDR3 consists of 15 residues. V lost 3 bases and J 6 bases, leaving 15 bases between the germline ends. Germline V gene data show CDR1 as KGHSH and CDR2 as LQKENI.

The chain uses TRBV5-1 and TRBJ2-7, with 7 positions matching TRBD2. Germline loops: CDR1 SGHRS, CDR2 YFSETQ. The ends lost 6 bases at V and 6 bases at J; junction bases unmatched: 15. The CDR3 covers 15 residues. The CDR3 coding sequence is TGCGCCAGCACCACAACAGCGGGGCCCAAGGGCGAGCAGTACTTC. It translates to CASTTTAGPKGEQYF.

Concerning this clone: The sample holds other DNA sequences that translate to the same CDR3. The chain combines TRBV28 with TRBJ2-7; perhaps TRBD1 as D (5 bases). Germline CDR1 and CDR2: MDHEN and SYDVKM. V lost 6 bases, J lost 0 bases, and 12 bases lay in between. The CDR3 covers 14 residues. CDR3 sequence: CASSPGRASYEQYF. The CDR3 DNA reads TGTGCCAGCAGCCCCGGCAGGGCCTCCTACGAGCAGTACTTC.

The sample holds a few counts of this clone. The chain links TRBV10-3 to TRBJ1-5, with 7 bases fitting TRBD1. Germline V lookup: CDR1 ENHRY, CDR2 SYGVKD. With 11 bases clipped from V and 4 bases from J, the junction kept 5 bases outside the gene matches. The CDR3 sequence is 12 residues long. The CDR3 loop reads CAGGTDNQPQHF. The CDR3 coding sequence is TGTGCCGGAGGGACAGATAATCAGCCCCAGCATTTT.

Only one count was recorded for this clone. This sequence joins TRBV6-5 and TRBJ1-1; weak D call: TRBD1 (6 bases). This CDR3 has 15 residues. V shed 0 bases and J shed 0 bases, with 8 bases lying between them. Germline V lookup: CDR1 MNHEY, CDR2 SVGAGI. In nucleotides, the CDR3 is TGTGCCAGCAGTTACTCGACAGGATTGAACACTGAAGCTTTCTTT. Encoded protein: CASSYSTGLNTEAFF.

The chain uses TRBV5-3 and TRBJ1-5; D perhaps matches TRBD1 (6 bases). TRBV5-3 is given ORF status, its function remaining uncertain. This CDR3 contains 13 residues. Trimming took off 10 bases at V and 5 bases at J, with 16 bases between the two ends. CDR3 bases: TGTGCCTGGAACGACAGGTCGGATCAGCCCCAGCATTTT. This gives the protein CAWNDRSDQPQHF.

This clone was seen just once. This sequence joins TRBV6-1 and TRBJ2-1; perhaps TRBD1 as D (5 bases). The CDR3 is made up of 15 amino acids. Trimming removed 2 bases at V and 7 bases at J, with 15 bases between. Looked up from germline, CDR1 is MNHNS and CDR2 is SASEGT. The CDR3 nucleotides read TGTGCCAGCAGTGAATCTGGGCAGGGAAGGAATGAGCAGTTCTTC. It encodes CASSESGQGRNEQFF.

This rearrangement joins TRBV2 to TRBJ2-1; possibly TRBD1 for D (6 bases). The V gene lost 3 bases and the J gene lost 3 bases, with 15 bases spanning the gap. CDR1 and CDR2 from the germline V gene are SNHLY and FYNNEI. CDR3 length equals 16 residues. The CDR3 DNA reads TGTGCCAGCAGTGAGCAGGGGCTCGTAATCTACAATGAGCAGTTCTTC. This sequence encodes CASSEQGLVIYNEQFF.

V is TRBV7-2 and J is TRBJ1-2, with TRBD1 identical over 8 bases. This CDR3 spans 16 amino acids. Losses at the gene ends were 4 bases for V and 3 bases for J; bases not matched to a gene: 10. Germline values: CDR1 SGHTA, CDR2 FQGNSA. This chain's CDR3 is CASSSQWTGWDYGYTF. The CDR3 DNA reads TGTGCCAGCAGCTCCCAGTGGACAGGGTGGGACTATGGCTACACCTTC.

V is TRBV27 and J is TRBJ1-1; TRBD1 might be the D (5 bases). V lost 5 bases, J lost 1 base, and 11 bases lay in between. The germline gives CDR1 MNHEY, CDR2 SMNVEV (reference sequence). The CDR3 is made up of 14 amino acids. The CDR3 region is CASSHQQENTEAFF. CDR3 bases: TGTGCCAGCAGTCACCAACAGGAGAACACTGAAGCTTTCTTT.

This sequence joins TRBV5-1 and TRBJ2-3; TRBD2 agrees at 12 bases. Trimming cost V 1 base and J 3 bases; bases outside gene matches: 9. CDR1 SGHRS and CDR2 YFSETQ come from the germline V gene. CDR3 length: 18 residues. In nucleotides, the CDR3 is TGCGCCAGCAGCTTGAACCCGCTAGCGGGAGGGAGGACAGATACGCAGTATTTT. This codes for CASSLNPLAGGRTDTQYF.

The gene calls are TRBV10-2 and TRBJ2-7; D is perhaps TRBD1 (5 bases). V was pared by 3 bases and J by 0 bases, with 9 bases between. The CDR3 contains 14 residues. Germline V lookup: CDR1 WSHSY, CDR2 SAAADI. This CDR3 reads CASSDKDTSYEQYF. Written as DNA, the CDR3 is TGCGCCAGCAGTGATAAGGACACCTCCTACGAGCAGTACTTC.

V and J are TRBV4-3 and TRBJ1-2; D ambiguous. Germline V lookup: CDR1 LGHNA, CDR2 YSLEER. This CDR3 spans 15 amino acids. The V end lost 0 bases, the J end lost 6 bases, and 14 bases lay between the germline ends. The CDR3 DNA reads TGCGCCAGCAGCCAAGATCCTGGCAGAAATGATGGCTACACCTTC. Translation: CASSQDPGRNDGYTF.

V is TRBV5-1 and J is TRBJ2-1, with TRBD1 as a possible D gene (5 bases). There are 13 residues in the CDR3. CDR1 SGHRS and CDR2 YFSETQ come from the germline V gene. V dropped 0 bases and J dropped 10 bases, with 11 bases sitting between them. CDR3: CASSLGGRAEQFF. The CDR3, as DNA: TGCGCCAGCAGCTTGGGAGGCAGGGCCGAGCAGTTCTTC.

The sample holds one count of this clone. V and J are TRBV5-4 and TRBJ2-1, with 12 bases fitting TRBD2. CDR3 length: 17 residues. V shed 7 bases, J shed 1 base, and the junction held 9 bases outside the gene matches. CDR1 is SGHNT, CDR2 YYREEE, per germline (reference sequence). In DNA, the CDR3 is TGTGCCAGCGGTGGACTAGCGGGACTGTTATCCTACAATGAGCAGTTCTTC. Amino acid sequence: CASGGLAGLLSYNEQFF.

This CDR3 is CASRGAGGTGELFF. DNA of the CDR3: TGTGCCAGCAGGGGGGCGGGAGGCACCGGGGAGCTGTTTTTT. V is TRBV2 and J is TRBJ2-2, with 8 bases lining up with TRBD2. With 6 bases clipped from V and 4 bases from J, the junction kept 4 bases outside the gene matches. Per germline, CDR1 SNHLY and CDR2 FYNNEI. This CDR3 contains 14 residues.

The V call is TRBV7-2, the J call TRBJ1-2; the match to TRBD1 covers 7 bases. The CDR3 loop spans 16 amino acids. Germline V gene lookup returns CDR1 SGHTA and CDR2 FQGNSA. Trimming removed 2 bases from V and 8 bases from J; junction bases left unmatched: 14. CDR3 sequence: CASSLRGGSRTGGYTF. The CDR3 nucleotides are TGTGCCAGCAGCTTAAGAGGGGGCAGTCGAACAGGGGGCTACACCTTC.

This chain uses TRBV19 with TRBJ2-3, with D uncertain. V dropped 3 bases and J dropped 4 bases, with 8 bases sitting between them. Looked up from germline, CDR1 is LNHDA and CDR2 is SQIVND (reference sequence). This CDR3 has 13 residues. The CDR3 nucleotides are TGTGCCAGTAGTATCGGTGCGGCAGATACGCAGTATTTT. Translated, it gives CASSIGAADTQYF.

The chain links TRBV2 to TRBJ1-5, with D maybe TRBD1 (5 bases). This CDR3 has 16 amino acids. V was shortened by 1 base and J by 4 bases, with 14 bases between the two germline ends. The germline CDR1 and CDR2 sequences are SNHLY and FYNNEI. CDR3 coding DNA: TGTGCCAGCAGTGAAGGTATTGGGGGGAGAAATCAGCCCCAGCATTTT. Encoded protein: CASSEGIGGRNQPQHF.

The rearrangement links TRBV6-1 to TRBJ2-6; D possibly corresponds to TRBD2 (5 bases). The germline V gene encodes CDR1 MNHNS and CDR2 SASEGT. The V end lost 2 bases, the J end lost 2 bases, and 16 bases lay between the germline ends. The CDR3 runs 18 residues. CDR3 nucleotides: TGTGCCAGCAGTGAACGGCCCCGGGGAGCTACTGGGGCCAACGTCCTGACTTTC. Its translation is CASSERPRGATGANVLTF.

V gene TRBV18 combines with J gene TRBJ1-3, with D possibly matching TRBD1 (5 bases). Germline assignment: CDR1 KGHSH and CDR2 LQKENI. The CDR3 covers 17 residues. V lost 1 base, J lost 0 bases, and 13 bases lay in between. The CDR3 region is CASSPLDTGHSGNTIYF. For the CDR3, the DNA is TGTGCCAGCTCACCACTGGACACCGGACACTCTGGAAACACCATATATTTT.

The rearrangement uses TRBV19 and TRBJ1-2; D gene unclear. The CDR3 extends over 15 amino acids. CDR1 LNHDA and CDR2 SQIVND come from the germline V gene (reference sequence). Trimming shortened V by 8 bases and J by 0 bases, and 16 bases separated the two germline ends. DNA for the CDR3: TGTGCCAGTCGGGGATACGGGCGGACTAACTATGGCTACACCTTC. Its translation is CASRGYGRTNYGYTF.

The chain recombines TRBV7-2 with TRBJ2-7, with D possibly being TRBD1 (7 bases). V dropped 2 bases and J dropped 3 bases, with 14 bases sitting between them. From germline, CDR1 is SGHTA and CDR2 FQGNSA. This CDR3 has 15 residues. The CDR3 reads CASSLSGGSIYEQYF. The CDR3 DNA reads TGTGCCAGCAGCTTATCAGGGGGGTCTATCTACGAGCAGTACTTC.

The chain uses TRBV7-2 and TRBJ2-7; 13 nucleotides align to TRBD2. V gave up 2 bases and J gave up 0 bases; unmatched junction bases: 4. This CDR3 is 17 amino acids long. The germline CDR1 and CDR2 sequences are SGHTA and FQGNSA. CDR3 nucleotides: TGTGCCAGCAGCTTACGAGGACTAGCGGGGGACTCCTACGAGCAGTACTTC. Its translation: CASSLRGLAGDSYEQYF.